This T cell receptor (beta chain) comes out of a study of blood T cell repertoires in COVID-19 (dated by TCRdb to the early 2020s). Study-wide context: Samples covering the acute and convalescent phases of COVID-19 were provided by collaborators in the United States, Italy and Spain. The samples were drawn from two sources: the first 160 participants of the ongoing ImmuneRACE study, and fewer than 1,500 subjects contributed by 6 global collaborators. The sample metadata nearly always contained a de-identified subject ID, COVID-19 status, age in years and sex. Where available, HLA class I and class II types were taken from metadata supplied by the sample provider and were not determined by assay-based typing. The repertoires were made available in a free public database intended to serve as a resource for research on the immune response to SARS-CoV-2. Subjects who had been exposed to COVID-19, were actively infected with it, or had recovered from it provided the deeply sampled blood TCRbeta repertoires that made up the dataset. The prospective study material was composed of cDNA or gDNA derived from T cells, B-cell-depleted T cells, or PBMCs. Beyond this particular receptor, the publication reports: The quantity of clinical and demographic metadata differed by source and by participant and was supplied without curation.

Concerning this clone itself: This clone's antigen is unknown. Base quality data are lacking; no much larger clone is found one base away.

Trimming takes 6 bases from V and 4 bases from J, and the germline ends sit 10 bases apart. There are 13 amino acids in the CDR3, from cysteine to phenylalanine inclusive. The read is trimmed to its CDR3 DNA, 39 bases read in frame from base 1. The germline V gene supplies CDR1 SGHVS and CDR2 FQNEAQ. TCRbeta CDR3 regions were amplified from genomic DNA using the immunoSEQ Assay, a bias-controlled multiplex PCR. Per the source publication's procedure: The number of nucleated cells in each sample was estimated by amplification of reference gene primers within the assay. To quantify the absolute abundance of each unique TCRbeta CDR3 rearrangement, sequence reads were collapsed and filtered. Productive Simpson clonality was computed per sample as the square root of Simpson's diversity index over productive rearrangements. TCRdb provides this immuneACCESS table in a form limited to in-frame rearrangements. Some clones are lacking; in checked studies, under half of them reflect an unresolved V gene, and why the rest are absent is not known. V and J calls and clone size are copied from that table; D and trimming were computed from the DNA. Here the sample has 200,000 or so clones; 80% to 95% occur a single time. The ten top clones hold over 0.75% of the sample.

At one collaborating source in Seattle, patients were enrolled during active infection and were followed longitudinally through the course of disease. Whole blood was collected in K2EDTA tubes by collaborating institutions according to the institutions' own protocols. For TCRbeta analysis, collaborator samples were shipped as frozen whole blood, as isolated PBMCs, or as DNA extracted from either sample type. Rearrangement joined TRBV7-8 to TRBJ1-5; the D gene is perhaps TRBD1, from 5 matching bases. The sequence derives from a man between 60 and 75 years old with COVID-19, enrolled during active disease. The specimen was peripheral blood. The sequenced DNA: TGTGCCAGCAGGTTGGGGGGGAATCAGCCCCAGCATTTT. This codes for CASRLGGNQPQHF.